This TCR beta chain was recovered during a study of T cell clonotyping in hematopoietic cell transplantation. Data came from immunoSEQ multiplex PCR; TCRdb stores just in-frame clones and leaves some out. The table lists under 5,000 clones, less than 95% of them singletons. Findings of the study overall: Without cell sorting, CD4 versus CD8 contributions remain unresolved. At the given depth, recipient repertoires were over 95% de novo clonotypes.

As concerns this clone: Its specificity is unknown.

The CDR3 is 20 residues long. With 0 bases removed from V and 0 bases from J, the gap between germline ends came to 21 bases. In germline, CDR1 is SGDLS, CDR2 YYNGEE. The TCR comes from a man in his forties or fifties in good health. Some clones in this sample may be carry-over from other donors' samples. The material sequenced was peripheral blood mononuclear cells. The chain couples TRBV9 to TRBJ1-4; maybe TRBD1 (6 bases). CDR3 coding DNA: TGTGCCAGCAGCGTAGGTCCCAGCCCACAGGGCTTAACAACTAATGAAAAACTGTTTTTT. Its translation is CASSVGPSPQGLTTNEKLFF. The entire variable domain, with the rest obtained from reference TRBV9 and TRBJ1-4, is as follows: DSGVTQTPKHLITATGQRVTLRCSPRSGDLSVYWYQQSLDQGLQFLIQYYNGEERAKGNILERFSAQQFPDLHSELNLSSLELGDSALYFCASSVGPSPQGLTTNEKLFFGSGTQLSVL.